These 21 T cell receptor beta chains were sequenced from one sample in a study of shared clonotypes between healthy human individuals. The repertoire was sequenced with immunoSEQ multiplex PCR; TCRdb's copy has only in-frame clones and lacks some. The sample includes some 2 million clones, about 95% of them seen just once. Naive CD8 isolation took CD45RO-negative cells positively selected for CCR7 and excluded terminally differentiated effector memory CD45RA+ cells. Sequencing used naive CD8+ T cells sorted from blood. The receptors were gathered from a man aged 18 to 30 in good health.

Notes on this clone: Other DNA sequences of this sample code for an identical CDR3. This chain joins TRBV5-6 and TRBJ2-7; D remains unclear. V lost 4 bases, J lost 0 bases, and 8 bases lay in between. Germline lookup yields CDR1 SGHDT and CDR2 YYEEEE. This CDR3 is built from 13 residues. CDR3 coding DNA: TGTGCCAGCAGCCTCGGTAGCTCCTACGAGCAGTACTTC. This gives the protein CASSLGSSYEQYF.

This clone was recorded a few times. This sequence joins TRBV30 and TRBJ1-5, with 9 nucleotides matching TRBD1. Germline CDR1 is GTSNPN and CDR2 is SVGIG (reference sequence). This CDR3 is built from 13 residues. The ends lost 8 bases at V and 6 bases at J; junction bases unmatched: 8. The CDR3 bases are TGTGCCCCACGACCGGACAGGGGTCAGCCCCAGCATTTT. Its protein product is CAPRPDRGQPQHF.

The gene calls are TRBV5-1 and TRBJ1-1, with D unclear. Trimming removed 4 bases from V and 2 bases from J, with 12 bases in between. The CDR3 is 14 amino acids. In germline, CDR1 is SGHRS, CDR2 YFSETQ. CDR3 sequence (DNA): TGCGCCAGCAGCGTCGACGGGCCCAACACTGAAGCTTTCTTT. Translating gives CASSVDGPNTEAFF. Full variable domain (rest looked up from reference TRBV5-1 and TRBJ1-1): KAGVTQTPRYLIKTRGQQVTLSCSPISGHRSVSWYQQTPGQGLQFLFEYFSETQRNKGNFPGRFSGRQFSNSRSEMNVSTLELGDSALYLCASSVDGPNTEAFFGQGTRLTVV.

The chain carries TRBV27 and TRBJ2-7; D is unresolved. V shed 2 bases and J shed 0 bases, with 8 bases lying between them. CDR3 length: 14 amino acids. From germline, CDR1 is MNHEY and CDR2 SMNVEV (reference sequence). CDR3 region: CASSLHSRSYEQYF. CDR3 sequence (DNA): TGTGCCAGCAGTTTACACAGTCGCTCCTACGAGCAGTACTTC.

The CDR3 region is CASSYSIPQNTGELFF. The CDR3 region has the DNA TGTGCCAGCAGTTACTCGATCCCACAGAACACCGGGGAGCTGTTTTTT. The chain is built from TRBV6-5 and TRBJ2-2; D gene unclear. The V end was cut by 0 bases, the J end by 1 base, with 9 bases between. The CDR3 extends over 16 amino acids. The germline CDR1 and CDR2 sequences are MNHEY and SVGAGI.

V gene TRBV27 combines with J gene TRBJ1-5, with no clear D. The CDR3 totals 13 residues. Germline V gene sequence: CDR1 MNHEY, CDR2 SMNVEV (reference sequence). Between the trimmed V and J ends, which lost 0 bases and 7 bases, there was a span of 7 bases. The CDR3 DNA is TGTGCCAGCAGTTTATCGGTCAGGCAGCCCCAGCATTTT. This translates into CASSLSVRQPQHF.

The CDR3 coding sequence is TGTGCCACTCTCCCGGGGACACAGCCCTACAATGAGCAGTTCTTC. Translated: CATLPGTQPYNEQFF. The chain has TRBV27 and TRBJ2-1; D perhaps matches TRBD1 (6 bases). The CDR3 has 15 amino acids. The V end lost 10 bases, the J end lost 2 bases, and 18 bases lay between the germline ends. Per the germline V gene, CDR1 is MNHEY and CDR2 is SMNVEV (reference sequence).

The chain carries TRBV29-1 and TRBJ2-5; 11 bases align to TRBD1. Losses at the gene ends were 6 bases for V and 5 bases for J; bases not matched to a gene: 5. Germline CDR1 SQVTM, CDR2 ANQGSEA. The CDR3 runs 13 residues. The CDR3 spells CSVGQGAAETQYF. For the CDR3, the DNA is TGCAGCGTAGGACAGGGGGCTGCCGAGACCCAGTACTTC.

The chain employs TRBV7-2 and TRBJ1-1; D remains unclear. The CDR3 is 14 residues long. The germline V gene has CDR1 SGHTA and CDR2 FQGNSA. Trimming took off 2 bases at V and 1 base at J, with 8 bases between the two ends. This CDR3 reads CASSLTLPNTEAFF. CDR3 nucleotide sequence: TGTGCCAGCAGCTTAACCCTACCGAACACTGAAGCTTTCTTT.

The gene calls are TRBV27 and TRBJ1-2; 10 nucleotides align to TRBD1. Germline V gene lookup returns CDR1 MNHEY and CDR2 SMNVEV (reference sequence). With 0 bases clipped from V and 5 bases from J, the junction kept 15 bases outside the gene matches. CDR3 length: 19 residues. In nucleotides, the CDR3 is TGTGCCAGCAGTTTATCGCCCCCTGGGACAGGGGCTCTCGTATATGGCTACACCTTC. This codes for CASSLSPPGTGALVYGYTF.

This chain connects TRBV4-3 to TRBJ1-1; the match to TRBD1 covers 12 bases. The CDR3 has 22 residues. Trimming removed 3 bases from V and 3 bases from J; junction bases left unmatched: 23. Germline loops: CDR1 LGHNA, CDR2 YSLEER. Written as DNA, the CDR3 is TGCGCCAGCAGCCACGCCAGTCCCGGGACAGGGGGCGAGGGCCTATGGGACACTGAAGCTTTCTTT. Translated: CASSHASPGTGGEGLWDTEAFF.

The chain carries TRBV7-9 and TRBJ2-1, with D possibly TRBD1 on 6 matching bases. The CDR3 extends over 15 amino acids. Germline-derived CDR1 and CDR2 are SEHNR and FQNEAQ (reference sequence). The germline V and J ends were trimmed by 5 bases and 1 base, with 12 bases remaining between them. Written as DNA, the CDR3 is TGTGCCAGCAGCAAGGCGCAGGGGTCCTACAATGAGCAGTTCTTC. Translating gives CASSKAQGSYNEQFF.

The chain recombines TRBV5-5 with TRBJ1-2; no firm D call. CDR1 is SGHKS, CDR2 YYEKEE, per germline (reference sequence). Trimming shortened V by 2 bases and J by 4 bases, and 9 bases separated the two germline ends. The CDR3 totals 13 residues. CDR3 residues: CASSFGSSYGYTF. Written as DNA, the CDR3 is TGTGCCAGCAGCTTCGGTAGTTCCTATGGCTACACCTTC.

The rearrangement joins TRBV5-6 to TRBJ2-7; either TRBD1 or TRBD2 may supply D (6 bases each). V lost 3 bases and J 6 bases, leaving 19 bases between the germline ends. The length of the CDR3 is 15 residues. Germline CDR1 and CDR2: SGHDT and YYEEEE. The CDR3 sequence is CASSYWGAKAVEQYF. The CDR3 region has the DNA TGTGCCAGCAGCTATTGGGGGGCCAAAGCGGTCGAGCAGTACTTC.

This chain connects TRBV7-9 to TRBJ2-3; D is unresolved. The CDR3 covers 18 residues. From germline, CDR1 is SEHNR and CDR2 FQNEAQ (reference sequence). The V end was cut by 0 bases, the J end by 2 bases, with 18 bases between. CDR3 sequence: CASSLAILSRRYTDTQYF. Here the CDR3 DNA reads TGTGCCAGCAGCTTAGCGATTTTGTCTCGGCGGTACACAGATACGCAGTATTTT.

The chain uses TRBV15 and TRBJ1-2, with 11 bases matching TRBD1. This CDR3 spans 13 amino acids. The trim removed 6 bases at V and 7 bases at J, leaving 4 bases unmatched. Germline loops: CDR1 LNHNV, CDR2 YYDKDF (reference sequence). The CDR3: CATSYGTGGGYTF. CDR3 coding DNA: TGTGCCACCAGTTACGGGACAGGGGGTGGCTACACCTTC.

In nucleotides, the CDR3 is TGTGCCAGCAGTGAAACATGGGGACAGGTACTCTACGAGCAGTACTTC. This codes for CASSETWGQVLYEQYF. The genes are TRBV6-1 and TRBJ2-7; 8 bases line up with TRBD1. The length of the CDR3 is 16 residues. Germline CDR1 reads MNHNS; CDR2 reads SASEGT. The V gene end was trimmed by 2 bases and the J gene end by 3 bases; junction bases not matched to a gene: 9.

The chain has TRBV6-1 and TRBJ2-1; D may match TRBD1 or TRBD2 (6 bases each). Germline V gene data show CDR1 as MNHNS and CDR2 as SASEGT. Trimming left V 1 base short and J 5 bases short, with 15 bases between. The CDR3 runs 16 residues. The CDR3 protein is CASSEVDGGEDNEQFF. As DNA, the CDR3 is TGTGCCAGCAGTGAAGTGGACGGGGGCGAGGACAATGAGCAGTTCTTC.

The rearrangement joins TRBV9 to TRBJ2-7; 9 bases are a match to TRBD2. The V segment lost 0 bases and the J segment 7 bases; nucleotides outside the gene matches: 8. The length of the CDR3 is 15 residues. Looked up from germline, CDR1 is SGDLS and CDR2 is YYNGEE. The DNA for the CDR3 is TGTGCCAGCAGCGTAGAGGCGGGAGGGCCTGAAGAGCAGTACTTC. Its translation is CASSVEAGGPEEQYF.

The V and J genes are TRBV7-9 and TRBJ2-1; D is ambiguous. The V gene's germline CDR1 is SEHNR and CDR2 FQNEAQ (reference sequence). This CDR3 is built from 14 residues. V lost 5 bases and J 7 bases, leaving 15 bases between the germline ends. The CDR3 region is CASSRSFAFNEQFF. The CDR3 DNA is TGTGCCAGCAGCCGGTCGTTCGCCTTTAATGAGCAGTTCTTC.

The chain is built from TRBV27 and TRBJ2-1; TRBD2 matches at 8 bases. Germline lookup yields CDR1 MNHEY and CDR2 SMNVEV (reference sequence). The CDR3 has 19 amino acids. After removal of 4 bases from V and 0 bases from J, the junction contained 14 bases not matched to a gene. CDR3 loop: CASSSRGLVEASSYNEQFF. In DNA form, the CDR3 reads TGTGCCAGCAGTTCTAGGGGACTAGTGGAAGCGTCCTCCTACAATGAGCAGTTCTTC.